The text below deals with one T cell receptor (beta chain). The entry originates in a study of blood T cell repertoires in COVID-19. Study context: Specimens from acute and convalescent COVID-19 originated in the United States, Italy and Spain.

Two consecutive negative NP/OP PCR tests, clearance, or resolved symptoms defined Cohort 3 recovery. CDR3 length: 16 amino acids. Germline V gene sequence: CDR1 SGHNT, CDR2 YENEEA. V was shortened by 1 base and J by 2 bases, with 13 bases between the two germline ends. Sequencing was performed with immunoSEQ multiplex PCR; in TCRdb, only in-frame clones are kept and a portion is missing. The data hold nearly 250,000 clones, with about 82% observed a single time. This sequence was found in a woman aged 50 to 65 who had recovered from COVID-19. The rearrangement uses TRBV11-3 and TRBJ2-3, with D maybe TRBD1 (5 bases). Sequencing used PBMCs or T cells enriched from blood (not recorded which). CDR3 sequence: CASSLVGRVNTDTQYF. The CDR3 DNA is TGTGCCAGCAGCTTAGTTGGCAGGGTTAACACAGATACGCAGTATTTT.